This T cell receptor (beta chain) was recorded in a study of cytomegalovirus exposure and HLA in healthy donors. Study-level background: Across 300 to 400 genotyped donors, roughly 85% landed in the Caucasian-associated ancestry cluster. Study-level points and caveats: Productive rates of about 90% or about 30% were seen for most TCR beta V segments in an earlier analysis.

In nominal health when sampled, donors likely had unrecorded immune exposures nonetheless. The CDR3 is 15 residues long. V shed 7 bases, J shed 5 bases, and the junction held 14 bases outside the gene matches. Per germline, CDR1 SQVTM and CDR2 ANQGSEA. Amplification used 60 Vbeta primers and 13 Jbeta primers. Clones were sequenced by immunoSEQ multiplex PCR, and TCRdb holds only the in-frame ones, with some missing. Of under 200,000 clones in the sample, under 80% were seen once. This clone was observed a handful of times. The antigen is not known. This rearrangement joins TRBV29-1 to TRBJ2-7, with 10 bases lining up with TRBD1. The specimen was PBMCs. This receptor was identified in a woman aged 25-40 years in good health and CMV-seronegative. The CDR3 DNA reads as TGCAGCGCCATTGGAGGGGTGACAGGGGGCGACGAGCAGTACTTC. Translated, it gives CSAIGGVTGGDEQYF.